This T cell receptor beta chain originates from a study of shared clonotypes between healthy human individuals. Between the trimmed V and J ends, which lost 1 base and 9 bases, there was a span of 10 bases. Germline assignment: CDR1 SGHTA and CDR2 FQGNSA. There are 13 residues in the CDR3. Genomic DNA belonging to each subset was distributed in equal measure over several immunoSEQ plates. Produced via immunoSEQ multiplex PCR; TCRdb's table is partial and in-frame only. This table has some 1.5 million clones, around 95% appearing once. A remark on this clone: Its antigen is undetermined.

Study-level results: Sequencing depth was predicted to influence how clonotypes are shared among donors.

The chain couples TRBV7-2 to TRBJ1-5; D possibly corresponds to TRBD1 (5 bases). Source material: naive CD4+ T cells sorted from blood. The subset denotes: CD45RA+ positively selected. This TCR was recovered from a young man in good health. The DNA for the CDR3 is TGTGCCAGCAGCTTAGGTCAGGGTGGGCCCCAGCATTTT. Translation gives CASSLGQGGPQHF.